The 16 T cell receptor beta chains given below trace back to one sample, sequenced in a study of beta chain features in type 1 diabetes. All of the isolated RNA was reverse transcribed, so expressed TCRB transcripts were sequenced. Some clones are missing from TCRdb's copy, which holds only in-frame ones; the method was immunoSEQ multiplex PCR. The sample lists under 950,000 clones, roughly 16% occurring once. What was sequenced was naive CD4+ T cells from blood. The receptors were sampled from a woman younger than 35 in good health.

The V call is TRBV7-2, the J call TRBJ2-3; D perhaps matches TRBD2 (5 bases). The CDR3 consists of 18 residues. Deletions cut 4 bases from V and 2 bases from J, with 22 bases between. CDR1 is SGHTA and CDR2 is FQGNSA in the germline V gene. The CDR3 loop is CASSSHKSSLHYTDTQYF. The DNA of the CDR3 is TGTGCCAGCAGCTCCCATAAATCTAGCTTGCACTACACAGATACGCAGTATTTT.

This chain links TRBV14 with TRBJ1-2; TRBD1 might be the D (6 bases). The CDR3 has 14 amino acids. Trimming shortened V by 3 bases and J by 3 bases, and 11 bases separated the two germline ends. Germline CDR1 SGHDN, CDR2 FVKESK. This CDR3 reads CASSQAGAYYGYTF. The CDR3 DNA is TGTGCCAGCAGCCAGGCAGGGGCCTACTATGGCTACACCTTC.

The rearrangement links TRBV27 to TRBJ1-4; D perhaps matches TRBD1 (6 bases). The CDR3 runs 15 residues. V was pared by 5 bases and J by 8 bases, with 18 bases between. CDR1 and CDR2 from the germline V gene are MNHEY and SMNVEV (reference sequence). The CDR3 sequence is CASSIWGQTQEKLFF. CDR3 coding DNA: TGTGCCAGCAGTATTTGGGGGCAAACCCAGGAAAAACTGTTTTTT.

The chain recombines TRBV27 with TRBJ1-4, with D possibly matching TRBD1 (5 bases). This CDR3 comprises 15 residues. The germline V gene has CDR1 MNHEY and CDR2 SMNVEV (reference sequence). Trimming shortened V by 3 bases and J by 5 bases, and 13 bases separated the two germline ends. This CDR3 is CASSLEGTGNEKLFF. The CDR3 coding sequence is TGTGCCAGCAGTTTGGAAGGGACGGGGAATGAAAAACTGTTTTTT.

This clone has only a few counts. The V gene is TRBV2, the J gene TRBJ1-2; D ambiguous. This CDR3 spans 14 amino acids. V shed 8 bases and J shed 1 base, with 14 bases lying between them. Germline assignment: CDR1 SNHLY and CDR2 FYNNEI. This CDR3 reads CASRASQNNYGYTF. CDR3 DNA: TGTGCCAGCCGTGCCAGCCAAAATAACTATGGCTACACCTTC.

The rearrangement joins TRBV5-1 to TRBJ1-4; D is possibly TRBD1 (6 bases). Germline CDR1 and CDR2: SGHRS and YFSETQ. This CDR3 has 16 amino acids. Between the trimmed V and J ends, which lost 4 bases and 0 bases, there was a span of 13 bases. The CDR3 loop is CASSLDSPATNEKLFF. The CDR3 DNA reads as TGCGCCAGCAGCCTGGACAGTCCCGCAACTAATGAAAAACTGTTTTTT. Full variable domain (outside the CDR3, taken from reference TRBV5-1 and TRBJ1-4): KAGVTQTPRYLIKTRGQQVTLSCSPISGHRSVSWYQQTPGQGLQFLFEYFSETQRNKGNFPGRFSGRQFSNSRSEMNVSTLELGDSALYLCASSLDSPATNEKLFFGSGTQLSVL.

The chain has TRBV4-1 and TRBJ2-4, with D possibly being TRBD1 or TRBD2 (5 bases each). Germline values: CDR1 MGHRA, CDR2 YSYEKL. Trimming left V 3 bases short and J 3 bases short, with 9 bases between. This CDR3 contains 14 residues. CDR3 residues: CASSQGRSKNIQYF. As DNA, the CDR3 is TGCGCCAGCAGCCAGGGACGCAGCAAAAACATTCAGTACTTC.

This clone was recorded once. The chain employs TRBV28 and TRBJ1-1; tentative D call: TRBD1 (5 bases). The CDR3 runs to 12 residues. The germline CDR1 and CDR2 sequences are MDHEN and SYDVKM. With 11 bases removed from V and 4 bases from J, the gap between germline ends came to 14 bases. The CDR3 reads CAWKGWGTEAFF. CDR3 DNA sequence: TGTGCCTGGAAGGGGTGGGGCACTGAAGCTTTCTTT.

This clone was detected a few times. V gene TRBV25-1 combines with J gene TRBJ2-2; 9 nucleotides line up with TRBD1. The CDR3 has 15 residues. In germline, CDR1 is MGHDK, CDR2 SYGVNS. The J segment lost 7 bases and the V segment lost 4 bases, leaving 7 bases of the junction unmatched. This CDR3 reads CASSATGGRGGELFF. The CDR3 DNA reads TGTGCCAGCAGTGCGACAGGGGGTAGGGGCGGGGAGCTGTTTTTT.

The chain recombines TRBV14 with TRBJ1-5; a weak D match, TRBD1 (6 bases). The V end lost 4 bases, the J end lost 4 bases, and 17 bases lay between the germline ends. The CDR3 runs 16 residues. Germline V gene lookup returns CDR1 SGHDN and CDR2 FVKESK. CDR3 sequence reads: CASSRDRSTPNQPQHF. The CDR3, as DNA: TGTGCCAGCAGCCGAGACAGGTCCACTCCGAATCAGCCCCAGCATTTT.

This clone was detected a few times. This sequence joins TRBV14 and TRBJ1-5; D is unclear. V was cut by 0 bases and J by 3 bases, with 3 bases left in between. Per the germline V gene, CDR1 is SGHDN and CDR2 is FVKESK. The CDR3 loop spans 13 amino acids. For the CDR3, the DNA is TGTGCCAGCAGCCAAGATCACAATCAGCCCCAGCATTTT. This encodes CASSQDHNQPQHF. Filled out from reference TRBV14 and TRBJ1-5, the complete variable domain reads EAGVTQFPSHSVIEKGQTVTLRCDPISGHDNLYWYRRVMGKEIKFLLHFVKESKQDESGMPNNRFLAERTGGTYSTLKVQPAELEDSGVYFCASSQDHNQPQHFGDGTRLSIL.

This clone was recorded a few times. The rearrangement links TRBV7-9 to TRBJ1-5; a weak D match, TRBD1 (5 bases). V lost 1 base to trimming and J lost 7 bases, with 26 bases between them. The CDR3 length is 19 residues. The germline CDR1 and CDR2 sequences are SEHNR and FQNEAQ (reference sequence). The CDR3 loop is CASSLEPQDPRARGQPQHF. The DNA for the CDR3 is TGTGCCAGCAGCTTAGAACCCCAAGACCCCAGGGCCCGTGGCCAGCCCCAGCATTTT.

This clone showed up just a few times. CDR3 protein: CASTSDRGRGYTF. As DNA, the CDR3 is TGTGCCAGTACCTCGGACAGGGGGCGCGGCTACACCTTC. This chain joins TRBV19 and TRBJ1-2; the match to TRBD1 covers 11 bases. The CDR3 sequence is 13 residues long. Per the germline V gene, CDR1 is LNHDA and CDR2 is SQIVND (reference sequence). Germline trimming cut 7 bases from V and 8 bases from J; bases unmatched to any gene: 6. The variable domain in full, with the rest retrieved from reference TRBV19 and TRBJ1-2, is DGGITQSPKYLFRKEGQNVTLSCEQNLNHDAMYWYRQDPGQGLRLIYYSQIVNDFQKGDIAEGYSVSREKKESFPLTVTSAQKNPTAFYLCASTSDRGRGYTFGSGTRLTVV.

The chain has TRBV19 and TRBJ2-2; 11 bases are shared with TRBD2. There are 15 residues in the CDR3. Germline values: CDR1 LNHDA, CDR2 SQIVND (reference sequence). Trimming removed 3 bases from V and 7 bases from J; junction bases left unmatched: 4. CDR3 loop: CASSISGRARGELFF. CDR3 bases: TGTGCCAGTAGTATTAGCGGGAGGGCACGCGGGGAGCTGTTTTTT.

The genes are TRBV7-3 and TRBJ2-3; no firm D call. The germline CDR1 and CDR2 sequences are SGHTA and FQGTGA. The CDR3 length is 13 residues. Deletions cut 3 bases from V and 6 bases from J, with 10 bases between. This chain's CDR3 is CASSFSLEDTQYF. The CDR3 region has the DNA TGTGCCAGCAGCTTTAGTTTAGAGGATACGCAGTATTTT.

This clone was counted only a few times. The gene calls are TRBV14 and TRBJ2-1; 9 bases align to TRBD2. Germline trimming cut 4 bases from V and 7 bases from J; bases unmatched to any gene: 14. The CDR3 totals 17 residues. Germline CDR1 is SGHDN and CDR2 is FVKESK. The CDR3 DNA is TGTGCCAGCAGCCCTTCCCCCGGGACTAGCAACTCGAATGAGCAGTTCTTC. Protein product: CASSPSPGTSNSNEQFF.